This T cell receptor (beta chain) was identified during a study of cytomegalovirus exposure and HLA in healthy donors. General study points: Investigators reported over 150 TCR beta chains as tied to cytomegalovirus. A link between a missense DCLRE1C variant and TCR beta V- and J-gene trimming emerged from a later analysis. Earlier findings revealed that most TCR beta V segments proved productive either about 87% or about 30% of the time.

V shed 1 base, J shed 3 bases, and the junction held 4 bases outside the gene matches. The CDR3 covers 15 residues. Germline CDR1 and CDR2: SGHTA and FQGNSA. In the case of this clone: Its antigen is not known.

13 Jbeta primers and 60 Vbeta primers were used for the PCR. Data came from immunoSEQ multiplex PCR; TCRdb stores just in-frame clones and leaves some out. Of 120,000 to 150,000 clones listed, 66% are singletons. The specimen was PBMCs. The receptor's source is a woman aged 60 to 75 in good health and CMV-seronegative. V usage is TRBV7-2 and J usage is TRBJ2-7, with TRBD1 identical over 9 bases. For the CDR3, the DNA is TGTGCCAGCAGCTTAGACAGGGGGCGGATCTACGAGCAGTACTTC. Protein: CASSLDRGRIYEQYF.